The clone carrying this T cell receptor (beta chain) occurred once. The sample is drawn from a study of shared clonotypes between healthy human individuals. Study-level background: The people who gave samples were two women and a few men aged 18 to 49.

Methods used by the authors: Owing to the provision of junction-only sequences devoid of quality scores by immunoSEQ, filtering differed. Generated by immunoSEQ multiplex PCR, the TCRdb table keeps only in-frame clones and is missing some. That table is the source of V, J and clone size, and D and trimming were worked out from the DNA. The sample lists a few hundred thousand clones, about 97% occurring once. This TCR came from a woman between 25 and 40 years old in good health. Sample: naive CD4+ T cells sorted from blood. The subset: CD45RA+ positively selected.

The CDR3 loop is CASSLDPQGLTNEKLFF. The CDR3 bases are TGTGCCAGCAGTCTAGACCCCCAGGGTCTCACTAATGAAAAACTGTTTTTT. The genes are TRBV27 and TRBJ1-4, with a possible D match to TRBD1 (5 bases). V was cut by 5 bases and J by 2 bases, with 18 bases left in between. Germline CDR1 reads MNHEY; CDR2 reads SMNVEV (reference sequence). This CDR3 is 17 amino acids long.